This T cell receptor beta chain is drawn from a study of T cell repertoires in cytomegalovirus infection. Across the study: Through public TCR beta signatures, both CMV infection and matching HLA type were indicated.

MiXCR was run by TCRdb on the reads, yielding one entry per CDR3 protein. The repertoire holds about 920,000 distinct CDR3 sequences, with roughly 30% as singletons. The ends were cut back, 0 bases at V and 0 bases at J, with 12 bases in the middle. CDR1 and CDR2 (germline): MNHNY, SVGAGI (reference sequence). This CDR3 spans 18 amino acids. About this clonotype: As yet, its antigen is unknown.

J is TRBJ1-6 and V is TRBV6-6; D is possibly TRBD1 (6 bases). Specimen: cultured CD8+ T cells from PBMCs, collected from culture after CMV antigen stimulation. The receptor's source is a human donor in good health (CMV status not recorded). Some clones in this sample may be carry-over from other donors' samples. In nucleotides, the CDR3 is TGTGCCAGCAGTTACTCTGTAGGGACAAGCTCCTATAATTCACCCCTCCACTTT. Encoded protein: CASSYSVGTSSYNSPLHF.